This T cell receptor (beta chain) was found in a study of shared clonotypes between healthy human individuals. General observations from the study: Generation of non-shared clonotypes was less probable than generation of clonotypes shared by all four donors. Donor clonotype sharing was expected to depend on sequencing depth.

The repertoire was sequenced with immunoSEQ multiplex PCR; TCRdb's copy has only in-frame clones and lacks some. The data contain more than 2 million clones, about 93% of them seen just once; the ten biggest clones take up 1.5% to 2%. The naive CD8 subset, CD45RO-negative cells positively selected for CCR7, excluded terminally differentiated effector memory CD45RA+ cells. Healthy and HIV-negative, the adult donors had no recent acute infections or vaccinations. CDR3 length: 15 residues. The trim removed 5 bases at V and 1 base at J, leaving 3 bases unmatched. Germline V CDR1 and CDR2: MDHEN, SYDVKM. Details on this clone: Its antigen is not identified. Other DNA sequences within the sample encode an identical CDR3.

The V call is TRBV28, the J call TRBJ2-7; the match to TRBD2 covers 12 bases. Sequencing used naive CD8+ T cells from PBMCs. This clonotype was sampled from a young man in good health. Some clones in this sample may be carry-over from other donors' samples. The DNA for the CDR3 is TGTGCCAGCAGTCCACTAGCGGGAGGATCCTACGAGCAGTACTTC. Translated: CASSPLAGGSYEQYF.